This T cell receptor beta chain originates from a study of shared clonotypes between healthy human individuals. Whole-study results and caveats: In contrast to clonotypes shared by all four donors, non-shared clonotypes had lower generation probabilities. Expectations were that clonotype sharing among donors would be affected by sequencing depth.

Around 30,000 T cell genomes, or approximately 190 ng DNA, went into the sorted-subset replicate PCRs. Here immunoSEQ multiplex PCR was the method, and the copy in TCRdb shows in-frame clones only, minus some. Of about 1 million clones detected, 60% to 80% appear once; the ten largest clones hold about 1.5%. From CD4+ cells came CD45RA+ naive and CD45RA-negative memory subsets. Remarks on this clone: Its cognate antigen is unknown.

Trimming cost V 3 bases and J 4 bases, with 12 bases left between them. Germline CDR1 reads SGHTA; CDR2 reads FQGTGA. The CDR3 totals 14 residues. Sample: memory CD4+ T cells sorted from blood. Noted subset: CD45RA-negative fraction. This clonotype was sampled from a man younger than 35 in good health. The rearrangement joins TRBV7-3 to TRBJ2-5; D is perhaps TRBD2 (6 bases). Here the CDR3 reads CASSFGGLGETQYF. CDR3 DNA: TGTGCCAGCAGCTTTGGAGGGCTGGGAGAGACCCAGTACTTC.